The subject of this entry is one T cell receptor (beta chain). Its antigen is unidentified. Germline trimming cut 4 bases from V and 5 bases from J; bases unmatched to any gene: 4. CDR3 length: 14 amino acids. Per the germline V gene, CDR1 is SEHNR and CDR2 is FQNEAQ (reference sequence). Following extraction, RNA underwent reverse transcription to cDNA, which served as the sequencing template. Assay: immunoSEQ multiplex PCR; the TCRdb copy retains only in-frame clones and omits some. The table has about 110,000 clones, 84% seen once. These data originate in a study of CD8+ T cells in alopecia areata. Sample treatment: oral pan-JAK inhibitor, 5-10 mg twice daily. General study findings and limits: Normal scalp showed lower clonality than lesional scalp, especially alopecia totalis/universalis. Numerous clones, expanded in lesions, remained in scalp and blood during tofacitinib.

The chain uses TRBV7-9 and TRBJ1-5, with TRBD1 identical over 8 bases. This receptor was taken from a human donor with alopecia areata. Sequencing used CD8+ T cells sorted from blood, obtained at week 24, from a patient treated with tofacitinib. CDR3 loop: CASSSGQAHQPQHF. The CDR3 DNA reads as TGTGCCAGCAGCTCGGGACAGGCGCATCAGCCCCAGCATTTT.